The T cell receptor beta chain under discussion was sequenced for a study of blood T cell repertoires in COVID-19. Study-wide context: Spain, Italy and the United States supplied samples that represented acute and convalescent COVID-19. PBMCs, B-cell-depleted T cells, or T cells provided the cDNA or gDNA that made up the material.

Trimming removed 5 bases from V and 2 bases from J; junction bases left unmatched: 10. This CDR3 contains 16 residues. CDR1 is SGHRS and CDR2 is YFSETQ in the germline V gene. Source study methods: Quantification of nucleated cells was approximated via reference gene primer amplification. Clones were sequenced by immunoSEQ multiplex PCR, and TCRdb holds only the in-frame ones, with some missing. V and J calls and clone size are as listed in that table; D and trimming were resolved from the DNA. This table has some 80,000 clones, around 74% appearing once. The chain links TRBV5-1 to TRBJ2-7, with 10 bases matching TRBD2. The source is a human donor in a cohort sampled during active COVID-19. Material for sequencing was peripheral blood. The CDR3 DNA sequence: TGCGCCAGCAGTCTGGTAGCGGGGGGTGTCCCCTACGAGCAGTACTTC. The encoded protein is CASSLVAGGVPYEQYF.